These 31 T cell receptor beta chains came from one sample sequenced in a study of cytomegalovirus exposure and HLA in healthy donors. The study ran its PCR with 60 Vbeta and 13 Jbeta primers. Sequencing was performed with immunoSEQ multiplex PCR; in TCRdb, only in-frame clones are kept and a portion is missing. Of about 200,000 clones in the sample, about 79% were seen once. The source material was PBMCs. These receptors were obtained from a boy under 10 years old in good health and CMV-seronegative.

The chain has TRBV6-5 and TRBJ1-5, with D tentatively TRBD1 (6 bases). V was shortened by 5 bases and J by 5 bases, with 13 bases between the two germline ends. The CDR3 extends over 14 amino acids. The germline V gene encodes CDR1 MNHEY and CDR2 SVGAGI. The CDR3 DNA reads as TGTGCCAGCAGTGAACAGGGTCTTTATCAGCCCCAGCATTTT. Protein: CASSEQGLYQPQHF.

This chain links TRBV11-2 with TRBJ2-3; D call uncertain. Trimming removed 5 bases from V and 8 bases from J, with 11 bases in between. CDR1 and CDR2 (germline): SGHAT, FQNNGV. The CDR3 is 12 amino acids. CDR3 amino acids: CASSLLLGTQYF. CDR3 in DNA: TGTGCCAGCAGCCTCTTGCTAGGTACGCAGTATTTT.

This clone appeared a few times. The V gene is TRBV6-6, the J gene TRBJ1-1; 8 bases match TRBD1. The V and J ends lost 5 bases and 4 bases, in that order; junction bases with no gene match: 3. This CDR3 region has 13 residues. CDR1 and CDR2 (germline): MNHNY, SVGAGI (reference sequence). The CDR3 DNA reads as TGTGCCAGCAGTCCACAGGGGGTCACTGAAGCTTTCTTT. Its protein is CASSPQGVTEAFF.

The CDR3 protein is CASSRSGTSDEWEQYF. DNA for the CDR3: TGTGCCAGCAGCCGGTCCGGGACTAGCGACGAGTGGGAGCAGTACTTC. This rearrangement joins TRBV4-2 to TRBJ2-7, with 10 nucleotides matching TRBD2. With 4 bases clipped from V and 7 bases from J, the junction kept 13 bases outside the gene matches. Germline loops: CDR1 LGHNA, CDR2 YNFKEQ. The CDR3 consists of 16 residues.

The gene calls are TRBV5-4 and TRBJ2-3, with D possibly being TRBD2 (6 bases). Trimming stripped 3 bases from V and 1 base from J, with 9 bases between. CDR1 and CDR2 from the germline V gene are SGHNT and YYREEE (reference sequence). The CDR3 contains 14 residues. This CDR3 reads CASSSSGGTDTQYF. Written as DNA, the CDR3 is TGTGCCAGCAGCTCGTCGGGGGGCACAGATACGCAGTATTTT. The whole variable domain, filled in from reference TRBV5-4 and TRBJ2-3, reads ETGVTQSPTHLIKTRGQQVTLRCSSQSGHNTVSWYQQALGQGPQFIFQYYREEENGRGNFPPRFSGLQFPNYSSELNVNALELDDSALYLCASSSSGGTDTQYFGPGTRLTVL.

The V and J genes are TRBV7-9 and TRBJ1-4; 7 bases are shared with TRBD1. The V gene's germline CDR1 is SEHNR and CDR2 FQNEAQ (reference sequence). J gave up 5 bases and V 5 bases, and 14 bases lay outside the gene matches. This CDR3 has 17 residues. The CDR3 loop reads CASSPTTGQRQNEKLFF. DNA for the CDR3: TGTGCCAGCAGCCCTACGACGGGACAGCGACAAAATGAAAAACTGTTTTTT. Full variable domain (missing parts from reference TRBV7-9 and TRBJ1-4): DTGVSQNPRHKITKRGQNVTFRCDPISEHNRLYWYRQTLGQGPEFLTYFQNEAQLEKSRLLSDRFSAERPKGSFSTLEIQRTEQGDSAMYLCASSPTTGQRQNEKLFFGSGTQLSVL.

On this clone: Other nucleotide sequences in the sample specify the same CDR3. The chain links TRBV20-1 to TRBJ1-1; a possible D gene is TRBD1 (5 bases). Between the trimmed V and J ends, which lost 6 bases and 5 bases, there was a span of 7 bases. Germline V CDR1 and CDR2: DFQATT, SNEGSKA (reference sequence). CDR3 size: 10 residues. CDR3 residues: CSAGGTEAFF. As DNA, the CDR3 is TGCAGTGCGGGGGGGACTGAAGCTTTCTTT.

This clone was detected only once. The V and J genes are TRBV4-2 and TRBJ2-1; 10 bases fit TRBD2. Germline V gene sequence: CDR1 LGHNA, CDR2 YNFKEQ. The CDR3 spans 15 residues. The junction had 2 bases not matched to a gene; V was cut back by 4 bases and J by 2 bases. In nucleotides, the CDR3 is TGTGCCAGCAGCCGTAGCGGGGGGACCTACAATGAGCAGTTCTTC. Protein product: CASSRSGGTYNEQFF.

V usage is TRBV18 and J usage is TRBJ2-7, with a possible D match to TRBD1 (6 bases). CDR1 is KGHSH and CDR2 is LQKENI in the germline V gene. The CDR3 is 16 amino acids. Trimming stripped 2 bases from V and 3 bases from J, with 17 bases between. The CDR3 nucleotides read TGTGCCAGCTCACCATGGTTGGAGACAGGAGTCTACGAGCAGTACTTC. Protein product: CASSPWLETGVYEQYF.

The CDR3 protein is CASSPSIGGGTTDTQYF. The CDR3 coding sequence is TGTGCCAGCAGCCCCTCAATCGGGGGGGGCACCACAGATACGCAGTATTTT. The gene calls are TRBV7-9 and TRBJ2-3, with TRBD2 matching 8 bases. This CDR3 has 17 amino acids. V was pared by 5 bases and J by 2 bases, with 12 bases of the junction left unmatched. Germline CDR1 and CDR2: SEHNR and FQNEAQ (reference sequence).

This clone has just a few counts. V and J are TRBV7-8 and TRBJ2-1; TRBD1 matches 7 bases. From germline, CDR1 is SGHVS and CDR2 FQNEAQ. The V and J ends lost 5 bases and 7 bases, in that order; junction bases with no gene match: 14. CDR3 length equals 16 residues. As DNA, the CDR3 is TGTGCCAGCAGCCTATACTCCGGGACAGTGGGGAATGAGCAGTTCTTC. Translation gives CASSLYSGTVGNEQFF.

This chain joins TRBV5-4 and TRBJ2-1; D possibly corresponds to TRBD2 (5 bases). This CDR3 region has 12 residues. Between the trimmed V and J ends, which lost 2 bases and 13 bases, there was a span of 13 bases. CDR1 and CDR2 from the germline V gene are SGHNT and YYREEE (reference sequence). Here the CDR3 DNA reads TGTGCCAGCAGCTTAGGACTCCGGACCCAGTTCTTC. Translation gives CASSLGLRTQFF.

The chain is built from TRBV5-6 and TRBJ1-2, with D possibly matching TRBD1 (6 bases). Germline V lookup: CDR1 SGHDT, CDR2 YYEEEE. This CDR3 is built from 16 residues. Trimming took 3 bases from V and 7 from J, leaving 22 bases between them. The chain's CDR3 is CASSSKGWEGGPGYTF. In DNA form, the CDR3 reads TGTGCCAGCAGCTCTAAAGGTTGGGAAGGGGGTCCTGGCTACACCTTC. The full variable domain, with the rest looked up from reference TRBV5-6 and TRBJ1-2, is DAGVTQSPTHLIKTRGQQVTLRCSPKSGHDTVSWYQQALGQGPQFIFQYYEEEERQRGNFPDRFSGHQFPNYSSELNVNALLLGDSALYLCASSSKGWEGGPGYTFGSGTRLTVV.

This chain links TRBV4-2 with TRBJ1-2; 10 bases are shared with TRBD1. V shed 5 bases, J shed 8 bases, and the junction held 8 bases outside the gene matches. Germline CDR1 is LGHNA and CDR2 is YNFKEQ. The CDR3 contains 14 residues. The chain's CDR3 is CASSSTGGSEGYTF. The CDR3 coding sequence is TGTGCCAGCAGCTCGACAGGGGGCAGCGAGGGCTACACCTTC.

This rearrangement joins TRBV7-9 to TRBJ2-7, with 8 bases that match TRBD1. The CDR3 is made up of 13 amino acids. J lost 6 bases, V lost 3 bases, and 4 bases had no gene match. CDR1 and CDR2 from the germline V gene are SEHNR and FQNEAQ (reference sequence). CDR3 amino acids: CASSLGTGGEQYF. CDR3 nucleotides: TGTGCCAGCAGCTTGGGGACAGGCGGCGAGCAGTACTTC.

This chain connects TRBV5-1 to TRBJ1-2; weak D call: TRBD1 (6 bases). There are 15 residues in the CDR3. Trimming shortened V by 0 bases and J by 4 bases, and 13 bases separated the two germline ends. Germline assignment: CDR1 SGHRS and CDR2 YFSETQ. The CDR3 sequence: CASSLGYGRGYGYTF. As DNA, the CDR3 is TGCGCCAGCAGCTTGGGTTACGGCAGGGGCTATGGCTACACCTTC. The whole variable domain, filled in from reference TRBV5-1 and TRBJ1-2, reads KAGVTQTPRYLIKTRGQQVTLSCSPISGHRSVSWYQQTPGQGLQFLFEYFSETQRNKGNFPGRFSGRQFSNSRSEMNVSTLELGDSALYLCASSLGYGRGYGYTFGSGTRLTVV.

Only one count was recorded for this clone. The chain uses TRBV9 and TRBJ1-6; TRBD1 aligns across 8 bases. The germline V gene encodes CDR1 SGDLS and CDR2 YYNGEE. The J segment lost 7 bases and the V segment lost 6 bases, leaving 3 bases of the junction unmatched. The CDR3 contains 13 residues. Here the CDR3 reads CASTTGVNSPLHF. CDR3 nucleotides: TGTGCCAGCACGACAGGGGTGAATTCACCCCTCCACTTT.

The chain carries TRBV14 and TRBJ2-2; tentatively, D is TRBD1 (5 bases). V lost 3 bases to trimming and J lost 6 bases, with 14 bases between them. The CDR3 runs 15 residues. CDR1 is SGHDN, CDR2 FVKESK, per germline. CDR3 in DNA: TGTGCCAGCAGCCATCGGCAGGGATGGGCCGGGGAGCTGTTTTTT. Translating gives CASSHRQGWAGELFF.

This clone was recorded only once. The DNA for the CDR3 is TGTGCCTGGAGTGTTGTCGGGAACACTGAAGCTTTCTTT. Protein product: CAWSVVGNTEAFF. The chain employs TRBV30 and TRBJ1-1, with D hard to call. Germline-derived CDR1 and CDR2 are GTSNPN and SVGIG (reference sequence). With 0 bases removed from V and 1 base from J, the gap between germline ends came to 6 bases. This CDR3 is 13 amino acids long.

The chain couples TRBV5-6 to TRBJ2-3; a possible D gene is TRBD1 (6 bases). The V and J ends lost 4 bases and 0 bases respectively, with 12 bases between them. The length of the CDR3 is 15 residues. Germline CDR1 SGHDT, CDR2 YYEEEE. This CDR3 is CASSRGQSSTDTQYF. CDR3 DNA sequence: TGTGCCAGCAGCCGTGGACAGTCTAGCACAGATACGCAGTATTTT.

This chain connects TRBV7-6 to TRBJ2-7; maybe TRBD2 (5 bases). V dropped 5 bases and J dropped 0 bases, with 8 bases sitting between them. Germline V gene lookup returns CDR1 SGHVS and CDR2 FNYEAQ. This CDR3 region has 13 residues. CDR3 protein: CASSRLSSYEQYF. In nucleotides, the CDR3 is TGTGCCAGCAGCCGACTAAGCTCCTACGAGCAGTACTTC. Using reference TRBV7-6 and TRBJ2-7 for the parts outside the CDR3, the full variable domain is GAGVSQSPRYKVTKRGQDVALRCDPISGHVSLYWYRQALGQGPEFLTYFNYEAQQDKSGLPNDRFSAERPEGSISTLTIQRTEQRDSAMYRCASSRLSSYEQYFGPGTRLTVT.

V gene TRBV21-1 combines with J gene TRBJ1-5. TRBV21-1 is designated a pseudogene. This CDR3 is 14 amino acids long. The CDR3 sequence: CASSRGVFSQPQHF. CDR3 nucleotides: TGTGCCAGCAGCAGGGGGGTATTTAGTCAGCCCCAGCATTTT.

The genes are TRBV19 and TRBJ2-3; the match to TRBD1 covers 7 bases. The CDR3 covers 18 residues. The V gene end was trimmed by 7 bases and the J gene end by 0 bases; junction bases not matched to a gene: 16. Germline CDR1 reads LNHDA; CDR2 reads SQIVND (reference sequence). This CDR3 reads CASMVSGLGQPSTDTQYF. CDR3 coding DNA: TGTGCCAGTATGGTTAGTGGTTTGGGACAGCCCAGCACAGATACGCAGTATTTT.

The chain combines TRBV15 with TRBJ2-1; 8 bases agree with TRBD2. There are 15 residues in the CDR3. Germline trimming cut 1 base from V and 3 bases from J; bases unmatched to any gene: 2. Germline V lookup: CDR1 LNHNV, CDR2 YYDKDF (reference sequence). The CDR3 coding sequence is TGTGCCACCAGCAGAGCGGGAGGGGGCTACAATGAGCAGTTCTTC. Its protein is CATSRAGGGYNEQFF.

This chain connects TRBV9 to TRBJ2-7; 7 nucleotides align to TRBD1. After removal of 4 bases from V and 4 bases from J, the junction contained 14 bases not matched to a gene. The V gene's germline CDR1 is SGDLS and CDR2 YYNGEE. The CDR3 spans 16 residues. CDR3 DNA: TGTGCCAGCAGCCCTACCGTGGGACAGTCCGCTTACGAGCAGTACTTC. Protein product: CASSPTVGQSAYEQYF.

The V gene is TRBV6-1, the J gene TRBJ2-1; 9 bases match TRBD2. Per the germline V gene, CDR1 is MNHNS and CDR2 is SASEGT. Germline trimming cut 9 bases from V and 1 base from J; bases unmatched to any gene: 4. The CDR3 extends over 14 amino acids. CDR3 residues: CASNSGGSYNEQFF. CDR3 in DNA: TGTGCCAGTAATAGCGGGGGTTCCTACAATGAGCAGTTCTTC.

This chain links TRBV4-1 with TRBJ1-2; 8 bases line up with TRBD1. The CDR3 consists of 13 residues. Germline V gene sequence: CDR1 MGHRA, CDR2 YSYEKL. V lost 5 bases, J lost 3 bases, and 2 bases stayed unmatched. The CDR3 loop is CASSVQGDYGYTF. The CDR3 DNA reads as TGCGCCAGCAGCGTACAGGGGGACTATGGCTACACCTTC.

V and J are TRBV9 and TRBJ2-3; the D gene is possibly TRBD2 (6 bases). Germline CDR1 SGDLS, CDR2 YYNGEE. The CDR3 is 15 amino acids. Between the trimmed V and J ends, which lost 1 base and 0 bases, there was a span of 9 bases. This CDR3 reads CASSVRAGSTDTQYF. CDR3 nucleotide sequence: TGTGCCAGCAGCGTAAGGGCGGGAAGCACAGATACGCAGTATTTT. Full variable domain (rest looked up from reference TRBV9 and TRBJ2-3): DSGVTQTPKHLITATGQRVTLRCSPRSGDLSVYWYQQSLDQGLQFLIQYYNGEERAKGNILERFSAQQFPDLHSELNLSSLELGDSALYFCASSVRAGSTDTQYFGPGTRLTVL.

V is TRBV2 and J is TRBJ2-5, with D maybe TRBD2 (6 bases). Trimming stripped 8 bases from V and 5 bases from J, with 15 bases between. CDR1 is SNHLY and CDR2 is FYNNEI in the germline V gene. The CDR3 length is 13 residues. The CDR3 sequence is CASRTGVRETQYF. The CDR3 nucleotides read TGTGCCAGCCGAACGGGAGTGCGCGAGACCCAGTACTTC.

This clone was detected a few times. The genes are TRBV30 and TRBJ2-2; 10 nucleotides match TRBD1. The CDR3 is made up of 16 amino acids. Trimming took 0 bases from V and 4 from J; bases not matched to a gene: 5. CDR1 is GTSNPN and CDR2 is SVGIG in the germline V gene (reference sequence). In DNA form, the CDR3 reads TGTGCCTGGAGTGTACAGGGACAGGGGCCCACCGGGGAGCTGTTTTTT. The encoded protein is CAWSVQGQGPTGELFF. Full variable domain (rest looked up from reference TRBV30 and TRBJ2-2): SQTIHQWPATLVQPVGSPLSLECTVEGTSNPNLYWYRQAAGRGLQLLFYSVGIGQISSEVPQNLSASRPQDRQFILSSKKLLLSDSGFYLCAWSVQGQGPTGELFFGEGSRLTVL.

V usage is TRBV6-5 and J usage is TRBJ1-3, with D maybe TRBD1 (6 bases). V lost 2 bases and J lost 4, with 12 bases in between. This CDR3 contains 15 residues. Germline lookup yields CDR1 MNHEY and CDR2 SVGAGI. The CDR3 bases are TGTGCCAGCAGTTACGGGGGCTTGGGGGGAAACACCATATATTTT. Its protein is CASSYGGLGGNTIYF.